This T cell receptor beta chain was identified during a study of blood T cell repertoires in COVID-19. Study as a whole: The United States, Italy and Spain provided the acute and convalescent COVID-19 samples.

Germline lookup yields CDR1 GTSNPN and CDR2 SVGIG (reference sequence). The CDR3 is 19 residues long. Trimming took 0 bases from V and 0 from J, leaving 21 bases between them. Per the original methods: The assay estimated nucleated cells by amplifying reference gene primers. Produced via immunoSEQ multiplex PCR; TCRdb's table is partial and in-frame only. D and trimming come from the DNA, and the V and J calls and clone size come from that table. The sample has some 200,000 clones; around 83% are singletons. The chain uses TRBV30 and TRBJ1-5; perhaps TRBD1 as D (5 bases). Sequences were obtained from peripheral blood. The origin of this receptor is a man aged 45-65 years who had recovered from COVID-19. The CDR3 loop is CAWSVPLGGVLYSNQPQHF. CDR3 sequence (DNA): TGTGCCTGGAGTGTTCCCCTGGGAGGGGTCCTTTATAGCAATCAGCCCCAGCATTTT.